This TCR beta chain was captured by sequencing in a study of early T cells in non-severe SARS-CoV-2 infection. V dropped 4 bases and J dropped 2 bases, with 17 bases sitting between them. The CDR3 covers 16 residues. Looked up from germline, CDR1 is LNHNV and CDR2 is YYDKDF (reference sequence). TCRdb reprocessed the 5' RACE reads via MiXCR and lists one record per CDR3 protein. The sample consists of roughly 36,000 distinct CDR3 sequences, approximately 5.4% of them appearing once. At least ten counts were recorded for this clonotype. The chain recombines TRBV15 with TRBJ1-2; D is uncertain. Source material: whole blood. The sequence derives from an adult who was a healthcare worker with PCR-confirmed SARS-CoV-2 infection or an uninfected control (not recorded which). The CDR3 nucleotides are TGTGCCACCAGCACCCGGCGGCAGAGTCTCAACTATGGCTACACCTTC. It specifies CATSTRRQSLNYGYTF.